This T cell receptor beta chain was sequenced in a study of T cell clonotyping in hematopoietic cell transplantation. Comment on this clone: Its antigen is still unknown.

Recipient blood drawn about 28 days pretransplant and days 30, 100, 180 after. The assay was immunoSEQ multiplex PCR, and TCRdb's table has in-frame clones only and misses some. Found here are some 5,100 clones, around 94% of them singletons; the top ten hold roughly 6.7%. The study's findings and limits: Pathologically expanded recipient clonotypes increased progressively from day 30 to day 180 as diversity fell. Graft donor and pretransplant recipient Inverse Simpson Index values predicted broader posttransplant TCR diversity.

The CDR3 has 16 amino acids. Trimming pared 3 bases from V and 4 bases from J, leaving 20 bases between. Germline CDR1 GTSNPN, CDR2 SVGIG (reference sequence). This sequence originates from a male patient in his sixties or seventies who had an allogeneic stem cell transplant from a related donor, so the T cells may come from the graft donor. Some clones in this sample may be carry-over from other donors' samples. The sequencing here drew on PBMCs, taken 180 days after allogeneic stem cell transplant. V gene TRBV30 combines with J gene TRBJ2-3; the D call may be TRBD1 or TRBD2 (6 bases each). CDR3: CAWSVGGPRRSDTQYF. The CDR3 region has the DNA TGTGCCTGGAGCGTTGGGGGGCCGCGACGTTCAGATACGCAGTATTTT.